This TCR beta chain was captured by sequencing in a study of CD4 T cells in relation to SARS-CoV-2 and coronaviruses. Findings of the study overall: About 65% of donors had memory CD4+ clonotypes crossrecognizing SARS-CoV-2 and common cold coronavirus spike.

CD4+ T cells from unexposed donors were obtained before the COVID-19 pandemic (2011-2018). Of note for this clone: Its antigen is not identified.

Using immunoSEQ multiplex PCR, the repertoire was profiled, and TCRdb retains in-frame clones only, with some absent. The data contain 65,000 or so clones, about nine tenths of them seen just once; the ten biggest clones take up roughly 1.5%. The source is a human donor in good health. Sequenced input: memory CD4+ T cells from PBMCs.

The CDR3 region has the DNA TGTGCCCGCCCGCAAGCGGGGGGATTTGGAGAGACCCAGTACTTC. This gives the protein CARPQAGGFGETQYF. This chain joins TRBV27 and TRBJ2-5; TRBD2 aligns across 9 bases. Germline CDR1 is MNHEY and CDR2 is SMNVEV (reference sequence). Trimming at V came to 11 bases and at J to 4 bases, leaving 14 bases not matched to a gene. CDR3 length: 15 amino acids.